This T cell receptor (beta chain) was sequenced for a study of blood T cell repertoires in COVID-19. For the study at large: PBMCs, B-cell-depleted T cells, or T cells were the source of the cDNA or gDNA that made up the material.

In the authors' methods: The authors estimated nucleated cell counts from reference gene primer amplification. The repertoire was sequenced with immunoSEQ multiplex PCR; TCRdb's copy has only in-frame clones and lacks some. V and J calls and clone size are given by that table; D and trimming were obtained from the DNA. The data hold roughly 220,000 clones, with 86% observed a single time. Germline assignment: CDR1 MNHEY and CDR2 SVGAGI. The CDR3 runs to 15 residues. J lost 6 bases, V lost 4 bases, and 5 bases had no gene match. Cohorts were assigned according to the clinical history that participants reported.

The chain carries TRBV6-5 and TRBJ2-2, with TRBD1 matching over 10 bases. This sequence originates from a woman in her thirties or forties with acute COVID-19. The sequenced sample consisted of PBMCs or T cells enriched from blood (not recorded which). Here the CDR3 reads CASSSGQGDAGELFF. The CDR3 coding sequence is TGTGCCAGCAGTTCTGGACAGGGGGATGCCGGGGAGCTGTTTTTT.